These 16 T cell receptor beta chains share one sample of origin, sequenced in a study of blood T cell repertoires in COVID-19. Sequenced by immunoSEQ multiplex PCR; TCRdb stores in-frame clones only, minus some. The sample has 200,000 to 250,000 clones, 80% to 90% seen once; the top ten hold 3% to 3.5%. Sequenced sample: PBMCs or T cells enriched from blood (not recorded which). These receptors originate from a woman between 50 and 59 years old in a cohort exposed to, infected with or recovered from COVID-19 (not recorded which).

The gene calls are TRBV5-6 and TRBJ1-5; tentatively, D is TRBD1 (5 bases). CDR1 is SGHDT, CDR2 YYEEEE, per germline. V lost 0 bases and J 5 bases, leaving 12 bases between the germline ends. The CDR3 length is 15 residues. In DNA form, the CDR3 reads TGTGCCAGCAGCTTGGCAGGGTCGTCCGATCAGCCCCAGCATTTT. As protein: CASSLAGSSDQPQHF.

The chain uses TRBV6-5 and TRBJ2-5, with TRBD2 matching over 10 bases. This CDR3 has 15 residues. CDR1 is MNHEY and CDR2 is SVGAGI in the germline V gene. With 6 bases clipped from V and 5 bases from J, the junction kept 9 bases outside the gene matches. This chain's CDR3 is CASRRSGGAGETQYF. The CDR3 region has the DNA TGTGCCAGCAGGCGGAGCGGGGGGGCCGGGGAGACCCAGTACTTC.

This clone was recorded once. This sequence joins TRBV2 and TRBJ2-1; TRBD2 might be the D (7 bases). Trimming stripped 0 bases from V and 1 base from J, with 13 bases between. Germline V gives CDR1 SNHLY, CDR2 FYNNEI. This CDR3 comprises 17 residues. CDR3 in amino acids: CASSEASGGPSYNEQFF. The CDR3 DNA sequence: TGTGCCAGCAGTGAAGCCTCGGGGGGCCCGTCCTACAATGAGCAGTTCTTC.

This chain connects TRBV6-5 to TRBJ1-3; D not resolved. The CDR3 runs 14 residues. CDR1 and CDR2 (germline): MNHEY, SVGAGI. V lost 6 bases and J 0 bases, leaving 9 bases between the germline ends. CDR3 region: CASSFASSGNTIYF. The CDR3 bases are TGTGCCAGCAGCTTCGCCAGCTCTGGAAACACCATATATTTT.

J is TRBJ2-4 and V is TRBV2; TRBD2 matches 14 bases. Losses at the gene ends were 1 base for V and 0 bases for J; bases not matched to a gene: 11. The CDR3 is 21 residues long. Germline V gives CDR1 SNHLY, CDR2 FYNNEI. The CDR3 loop reads CASSEVEPGLAGEVAKNIQYF. DNA of the CDR3: TGTGCCAGCAGTGAAGTGGAACCGGGACTAGCGGGGGAGGTAGCCAAAAACATTCAGTACTTC.

The chain uses TRBV7-3 and TRBJ2-5, with TRBD1 identical over 12 bases. The CDR3 is made up of 16 amino acids. CDR1 and CDR2 from the germline V gene are SGHTA and FQGTGA. The junction had 6 bases not matched to a gene; V was cut back by 2 bases and J by 5 bases. CDR3 loop: CASSLSGTGGWETQYF. As DNA, the CDR3 is TGTGCCAGCAGCTTATCCGGGACAGGGGGCTGGGAGACCCAGTACTTC. Complete variable domain (other parts from reference TRBV7-3 and TRBJ2-5): GAGVSQTPSNKVTEKGKYVELRCDPISGHTALYWYRQSLGQGPEFLIYFQGTGAADDSGLPNDRFFAVRPEGSVSTLKIQRTERGDSAVYLCASSLSGTGGWETQYFGPGTRLLVL.

This clone was counted a few times. V usage is TRBV7-5 and J usage is TRBJ1-5. TRBV7-5 is termed a pseudogene. This CDR3 is built from 13 residues. The CDR3 spells CARSFELNQPQHF. The DNA for the CDR3 is TGTGCCAGAAGCTTTGAGTTAAATCAGCCCCAGCATTTT.

In this sample, this clone turned up once. At one end the junction does not follow the germline gene, possibly because of a read error. This chain uses TRBV6-2 or TRBV6-3 with TRBJ2-7; 10 bases align to TRBD1. This CDR3 contains 14 residues. In germline, CDR1 is MNHEY, CDR2 SVGEGT. CDR3 nucleotides: TGTGCCAGCAGTCTCTCCGGACAGGGGGTATATACCCATTTC. Its protein is CASSLSGQGVYTHF.

V and J are TRBV6-2 or TRBV6-3 and TRBJ1-1; TRBD1 matches 8 bases. With 0 bases clipped from V and 2 bases from J, the junction kept 5 bases outside the gene matches. CDR3 length equals 16 residues. CDR1 is MNHEY, CDR2 SVGEGT, per germline. This CDR3 reads CASSYSTGALNTEAFF. As DNA, the CDR3 is TGTGCCAGCAGTTACTCGACAGGGGCGCTTAACACTGAAGCTTTCTTT.

The chain combines TRBV5-1 with TRBJ1-3, with 8 bases that match TRBD1. Germline V gives CDR1 SGHRS, CDR2 YFSETQ. This CDR3 spans 15 amino acids. J gave up 0 bases and V 4 bases, and 3 bases lay outside the gene matches. Here the CDR3 DNA reads TGCGCCAGCAGCGCGGGACAGGACTCTGGAAACACCATATATTTT. Translation gives CASSAGQDSGNTIYF.

This clone was observed once. The chain has TRBV7-9 and TRBJ2-2; TRBD1 aligns across 7 bases. Trimming removed 5 bases from V and 4 bases from J; junction bases left unmatched: 7. CDR1 and CDR2 (germline): SEHNR, FQNEAQ (reference sequence). The CDR3 spans 15 residues. DNA of the CDR3: TGTGCCAGCAGCCCGCCCGGGACAGCCACCGGGGAGCTGTTTTTT. As protein: CASSPPGTATGELFF.

This clone was detected only once. The chain employs TRBV19 and TRBJ2-5, with 9 bases identical to TRBD2. CDR3 length: 16 residues. Germline CDR1 LNHDA, CDR2 SQIVND (reference sequence). V lost 3 bases and J lost 2; bases outside the gene matches: 7. The CDR3 DNA sequence: TGTGCCAGTAGTATGGATGGAGCGGGGGGACAAGAGACCCAGTACTTC. Its protein is CASSMDGAGGQETQYF.

J is TRBJ2-4 and V is TRBV9; TRBD2 matches 10 bases. Germline V lookup: CDR1 SGDLS, CDR2 YYNGEE. Trimming cost V 0 bases and J 5 bases; bases outside gene matches: 5. The CDR3 runs to 16 residues. This CDR3 reads CASSVDSGGLQNIQYF. Here the CDR3 DNA reads TGTGCCAGCAGCGTAGATAGCGGGGGGCTCCAAAACATTCAGTACTTC.

The chain carries TRBV30 and TRBJ2-5, with TRBD2 identical over 10 bases. V gave up 4 bases and J gave up 2 bases; unmatched junction bases: 4. This CDR3 has 14 residues. Per the germline V gene, CDR1 is GTSNPN and CDR2 is SVGIG (reference sequence). Written as DNA, the CDR3 is TGTGCCTGGATACAGCGGGGGGGTCAAGAGACCCAGTACTTC. This sequence encodes CAWIQRGGQETQYF.

J is TRBJ1-5 and V is TRBV2; TRBD1 matches 7 bases. The CDR3 sequence is 13 residues long. Trimming cost V 8 bases and J 6 bases; bases outside gene matches: 7. Germline V gene lookup returns CDR1 SNHLY and CDR2 FYNNEI. The CDR3 sequence: CASGLDRVQPQHF. The DNA of the CDR3 is TGTGCCAGCGGCCTAGACAGGGTTCAGCCCCAGCATTTT.

This clone was found a few times. The chain combines TRBV2 with TRBJ1-1; the match to TRBD1 covers 12 bases. This CDR3 region has 15 residues. With 5 bases clipped from V and 1 base from J, the junction kept 2 bases outside the gene matches. Germline V CDR1 and CDR2: SNHLY, FYNNEI. CDR3 in amino acids: CASSRDRGRNTEAFF. The CDR3, as DNA: TGTGCCAGCAGTCGGGACAGGGGGCGGAACACTGAAGCTTTCTTT.